Included here is one TCR beta chain sequence, with context. Each participant's cohort was designated according to participant-reported clinical history. These data are taken from a study of blood T cell repertoires in COVID-19. Study-level information: The cDNA or gDNA used as material had been derived from T cells, B-cell-depleted T cells, or PBMCs.

This CDR3 is built from 15 residues. V was cut by 10 bases and J by 8 bases, with 24 bases left in between. Per germline, CDR1 MNHEY and CDR2 SMNVEV (reference sequence). As processed by the authors: The assay estimated nucleated cells by amplifying reference gene primers. TCRdb keeps only in-frame clones here, not all; method: immunoSEQ multiplex PCR. V and J calls and clone size follow that table, whereas D and trimming were derived from the DNA. The sample records approximately 490,000 clones, less than 90% being singletons. The receptor was isolated from a woman aged 60 to 75 who had recovered from COVID-19. This chain joins TRBV27 and TRBJ2-1; TRBD1 might be the D (6 bases). The sequenced sample consisted of PBMCs or T cells enriched from blood (not recorded which). The CDR3 DNA follows: TGTGCCAACATCCCTGGAACTGGGGCAGGGGATGAGCAGTTCTTC. This gives the protein CANIPGTGAGDEQFF.